Shown below are 27 T cell receptor beta chains from a single sample sequenced in a study of blood T cell repertoires in COVID-19. Some clones are missing from TCRdb's copy, which holds only in-frame ones; the method was immunoSEQ multiplex PCR. Of some 290,000 clones listed, more than 75% are singletons. Sequences were obtained from PBMCs or T cells enriched from blood (not recorded which). Every receptor here comes from a woman in her thirties or forties with acute COVID-19.

V is TRBV4-3 and J is TRBJ2-3; D may be TRBD1 (5 bases). This CDR3 spans 17 amino acids. The germline V gene encodes CDR1 LGHNA and CDR2 YSLEER. The germline V and J ends were trimmed by 0 bases and 3 bases, with 16 bases remaining between them. In DNA form, the CDR3 reads TGCGCCAGCAGCCAAGACCTCACAGGCATCTGGACAGATACGCAGTATTTT. Amino acid sequence: CASSQDLTGIWTDTQYF.

The rearrangement links TRBV11-3 to TRBJ2-7; D is undetermined. The CDR3 consists of 15 residues. Deletions cut 0 bases from V and 3 bases from J, with 12 bases between. Looked up from germline, CDR1 is SGHNT and CDR2 is YENEEA. The CDR3 loop is CASSLDRGAVYEQYF. In DNA, the CDR3 is TGTGCCAGCAGCTTAGATCGAGGAGCTGTCTACGAGCAGTACTTC.

The V call is TRBV10-3, the J call TRBJ2-2; tentatively, D is TRBD2 (6 bases). CDR1 is ENHRY and CDR2 is SYGVKD in the germline V gene. This CDR3 has 16 residues. Trimming left V 4 bases short and J 2 bases short, with 14 bases between. The CDR3 region has the DNA TGTGCCATCAGTGCTTTGGGACTCCTAAACACCGGGGAGCTGTTTTTT. Translating gives CAISALGLLNTGELFF.

J is TRBJ1-2 and V is TRBV6-5; the match to TRBD1 covers 8 bases. The CDR3 runs to 15 residues. The germline V gene has CDR1 MNHEY and CDR2 SVGAGI. V lost 4 bases to trimming and J lost 4 bases; unmatched junction nucleotides: 8. CDR3 nucleotide sequence: TGTGCCAGCAGTTTCCTAGGACAGGGAGTCTATGGCTACACCTTC. It yields the protein CASSFLGQGVYGYTF.

This clone showed up just once. The J gene is TRBJ1-2, the V gene TRBV6-5; 12 nucleotides align to TRBD1. This CDR3 has 15 residues. Germline CDR1 reads MNHEY; CDR2 reads SVGAGI. V gave up 4 bases and J gave up 4 bases; unmatched junction bases: 4. The chain's CDR3 is CASSWGQGAGYGYTF. CDR3 in DNA: TGTGCCAGCAGTTGGGGACAGGGGGCGGGCTATGGCTACACCTTC.

This clone was observed a single time. The chain carries TRBV7-2 and TRBJ2-7, with D possibly being TRBD2 (7 bases). Trimming removed 5 bases at V and 3 bases at J, with 20 bases between. The CDR3 length is 16 residues. Germline V gene data show CDR1 as SGHTA and CDR2 as FQGNSA. The CDR3, as DNA: TGTGCCAGCAGCCCTAGGGGAGGGGGAGGCCTCTACGAGCAGTACTTC. This encodes CASSPRGGGGLYEQYF.

V usage is TRBV4-1 and J usage is TRBJ2-1, with 9 bases aligning to TRBD2. The junction had 2 bases not matched to a gene; V was cut back by 0 bases and J by 5 bases. Germline CDR1 reads MGHRA; CDR2 reads YSYEKL. This CDR3 contains 15 residues. CDR3 in DNA: TGCGCCAGCAGCCAAGATTCTAGCGGGGACAATGAGCAGTTCTTC. Its translation is CASSQDSSGDNEQFF.

This sequence joins TRBV5-4 and TRBJ2-5; 11 bases align to TRBD1. The CDR3 runs to 13 residues. Germline V gene lookup returns CDR1 SGHNT and CDR2 YYREEE (reference sequence). The ends lost 4 bases at V and 5 bases at J; junction bases unmatched: 1. In DNA, the CDR3 is TGTGCCAGCAGCGGACAGGGGGCGGAGACCCAGTACTTC. This gives the protein CASSGQGAETQYF.

This clone was seen once. This sequence joins TRBV11-2 and TRBJ2-1; D perhaps matches TRBD2 (5 bases). The germline V gene has CDR1 SGHAT and CDR2 FQNNGV. The V and J ends lost 1 base and 2 bases respectively, with 9 bases between them. The CDR3 is 15 residues long. This CDR3 reads CASSLVGVTYNEQFF. The CDR3 DNA follows: TGTGCCAGCAGCTTAGTCGGGGTAACCTACAATGAGCAGTTCTTC.

This sequence joins TRBV6-5 and TRBJ2-7; D possibly corresponds to TRBD2 (7 bases). Per germline, CDR1 MNHEY and CDR2 SVGAGI. V was clipped by 6 bases and J by 2 bases, with 14 bases between them. This CDR3 has 14 amino acids. In DNA, the CDR3 is TGTGCCAGCAGGCGGGGGCAGGGAGCCTACGAGCAGTACTTC. Residues: CASRRGQGAYEQYF.

V gene TRBV15 combines with J gene TRBJ1-5; D gene ambiguous. Germline-derived CDR1 and CDR2 are LNHNV and YYDKDF (reference sequence). Trimming cost V 5 bases and J 1 base, with 18 bases left between them. The CDR3 consists of 17 residues. This CDR3 is CATSPGTKHRSNQPQHF. The DNA for the CDR3 is TGTGCCACCAGCCCGGGAACGAAACATCGGAGCAATCAGCCCCAGCATTTT.

The chain has TRBV19 and TRBJ1-6; possible D gene TRBD1, 5 bases. The germline V and J ends were trimmed by 10 bases and 9 bases, with 19 bases remaining between them. The CDR3 extends over 14 amino acids. The germline gives CDR1 LNHDA, CDR2 SQIVND (reference sequence). DNA of the CDR3: TGTGCCACCAGGGATGTAGGTTCTGGTTCACCCCTCCACTTT. Protein sequence: CATRDVGSGSPLHF.

The rearrangement joins TRBV21-1 to TRBJ2-7; TRBD2 is the table's D call, not checked against the DNA. TRBV21-1 is deemed a pseudogene. This CDR3 region has 17 residues. As DNA, the CDR3 is TGTGCCAGCAGCCCCCCGCTTGAGGCGGGAGGGCCCCACGAGCAGTACTTC. The encoded protein is CASSPPLEAGGPHEQYF.

The gene calls are TRBV11-2 and TRBJ2-3, with TRBD1 matching 8 bases. V lost 5 bases and J lost 9; bases outside the gene matches: 10. The CDR3 totals 14 residues. Germline V CDR1 and CDR2: SGHAT, FQNNGV. In DNA, the CDR3 is TGTGCCAGCAGCGAGACCCAGGGGGCCCTCACGCAGTATTTT. Its protein product is CASSETQGALTQYF.

Concerning this clone: The same CDR3 also results from other DNA sequences found in this sample. This rearrangement joins TRBV19 to TRBJ1-5, with D perhaps matching TRBD1 (5 bases). Germline values: CDR1 LNHDA, CDR2 SQIVND (reference sequence). V was trimmed by 3 bases and J by 4 bases, leaving 10 bases between them. The CDR3 loop spans 14 amino acids. As DNA, the CDR3 is TGTGCCAGTAGTATCCAGGGAGGGAATCAGCCCCAGCATTTT. Encoded protein: CASSIQGGNQPQHF.

The chain recombines TRBV3-1 (or the pseudogene TRBV3-2) with TRBJ1-2; 12 bases agree with TRBD1. From germline, CDR1 is LGHDT and CDR2 YNNKEL (reference sequence). The CDR3 extends over 17 amino acids. With V trimmed by 3 bases and J by 8 bases, 13 bases remained unmatched. As DNA, the CDR3 is TGTGCCAGCAGCCATGCCGGGACAGGGGGCGCGCATCACGGCTACACCTTC. This encodes CASSHAGTGGAHHGYTF.

This clone was recorded once. J is TRBJ1-1 and V is TRBV7-9, with 10 bases matching TRBD1. V gave up 5 bases and J gave up 4 bases; unmatched junction bases: 7. CDR3 length: 15 residues. From germline, CDR1 is SEHNR and CDR2 FQNEAQ (reference sequence). The CDR3 nucleotides are TGTGCCAGCAGCCCCTCGACAGGGGGCCTCACTGAAGCTTTCTTT. Amino acid sequence: CASSPSTGGLTEAFF. Full variable domain (missing parts from reference TRBV7-9 and TRBJ1-1): DTGVSQNPRHKITKRGQNVTFRCDPISEHNRLYWYRQTLGQGPEFLTYFQNEAQLEKSRLLSDRFSAERPKGSFSTLEIQRTEQGDSAMYLCASSPSTGGLTEAFFGQGTRLTVV.

This rearrangement joins TRBV3-1 (or the pseudogene TRBV3-2) to TRBJ1-1, with D unclear. With 7 bases removed from V and 3 bases from J, the gap between germline ends came to 12 bases. The CDR3 totals 13 residues. Germline V lookup: CDR1 LGHDT, CDR2 YNNKEL (reference sequence). CDR3 loop: CASTPPGDTEAFF. The CDR3 nucleotides are TGTGCCAGCACCCCCCCGGGTGACACTGAAGCTTTCTTT.

The gene calls are TRBV28 and TRBJ1-3, with TRBD1 matching 8 bases. Germline V gene lookup returns CDR1 MDHEN and CDR2 SYDVKM. The CDR3 totals 15 residues. The junction had 6 bases not matched to a gene; V was cut back by 0 bases and J by 8 bases. For the CDR3, the DNA is TGTGCCAGCAGTTTATGGGCAGGGGGCGTAGACACCATATATTTT. As protein: CASSLWAGGVDTIYF.

J is TRBJ1-1 and V is TRBV19, with D tentatively TRBD1 (5 bases). Trimming stripped 2 bases from V and 5 bases from J, with 12 bases between. Looked up from germline, CDR1 is LNHDA and CDR2 is SQIVND (reference sequence). The CDR3 consists of 14 residues. DNA for the CDR3: TGTGCCAGTAGTATAACCGGGGGAGGGACTGAAGCTTTCTTT. Encoded protein: CASSITGGGTEAFF.

V usage is TRBV30 and J usage is TRBJ1-1; D is unclear. Germline V gives CDR1 GTSNPN, CDR2 SVGIG (reference sequence). V shed 0 bases and J shed 4 bases, with 12 bases lying between them. The CDR3 covers 14 residues. The CDR3 DNA reads as TGTGCCTGGAGTGTGAGGGTAGTCGGCACTGAAGCTTTCTTT. Amino acid sequence: CAWSVRVVGTEAFF.

The genes are TRBV19 and TRBJ1-1; possibly TRBD1 for D (5 bases). The germline V gene encodes CDR1 LNHDA and CDR2 SQIVND (reference sequence). With 6 bases removed from V and 3 bases from J, the gap between germline ends came to 14 bases. The CDR3 is 14 amino acids. CDR3 in DNA: TGTGCCAGTAGGGCAGGGTCACTTGACACTGAAGCTTTCTTT. This sequence encodes CASRAGSLDTEAFF.

V gene TRBV18 combines with J gene TRBJ1-5, with TRBD1 matching 9 bases. Germline CDR1 KGHSH, CDR2 LQKENI. The CDR3 extends over 15 amino acids. With 3 bases clipped from V and 7 bases from J, the junction kept 7 bases outside the gene matches. This CDR3 reads CASSPGTGNIQPQHF. The CDR3 region has the DNA TGTGCCAGCTCACCCGGGACAGGGAACATCCAGCCCCAGCATTTT.

The chain couples TRBV4-1 to TRBJ2-3; TRBD2 matches 8 bases. Germline V gene sequence: CDR1 MGHRA, CDR2 YSYEKL. J was trimmed by 0 bases and V by 4 bases; bases with no gene match: 6. CDR3 length equals 16 residues. The CDR3 here is CASSPSERGSTDTQYF. In nucleotides, the CDR3 is TGCGCCAGCAGCCCCTCTGAGCGGGGGAGCACAGATACGCAGTATTTT.

The chain recombines TRBV28 with TRBJ1-2; 7 bases line up with TRBD1. J was trimmed by 5 bases and V by 2 bases; bases with no gene match: 5. The CDR3 runs to 14 residues. The germline V gene has CDR1 MDHEN and CDR2 SYDVKM. Written as DNA, the CDR3 is TGTGCCAGCAGTTTAGACAGGGTAACATATGGCTACACCTTC. Its translation is CASSLDRVTYGYTF.

The chain carries TRBV5-1 and TRBJ2-3, with D maybe TRBD1 (6 bases). Germline loops: CDR1 SGHRS, CDR2 YFSETQ. The CDR3 is made up of 16 amino acids. Trimming stripped 4 bases from V and 2 bases from J, with 17 bases between. CDR3 bases: TGCGCCAGCAGCCCAAGTCCCGGACAGCACACAGATACGCAGTATTTT. It translates to CASSPSPGQHTDTQYF.

A single count supports this clone. The V call is TRBV10-3, the J call TRBJ1-6; tentative D call: TRBD1 (5 bases). The CDR3 extends over 15 amino acids. The V end was cut by 2 bases, the J end by 7 bases, with 12 bases between. Germline V CDR1 and CDR2: ENHRY, SYGVKD. The CDR3 is CAISEGANPNSPLHF. The CDR3 region has the DNA TGTGCCATCAGTGAGGGGGCGAACCCGAATTCACCCCTCCACTTT.